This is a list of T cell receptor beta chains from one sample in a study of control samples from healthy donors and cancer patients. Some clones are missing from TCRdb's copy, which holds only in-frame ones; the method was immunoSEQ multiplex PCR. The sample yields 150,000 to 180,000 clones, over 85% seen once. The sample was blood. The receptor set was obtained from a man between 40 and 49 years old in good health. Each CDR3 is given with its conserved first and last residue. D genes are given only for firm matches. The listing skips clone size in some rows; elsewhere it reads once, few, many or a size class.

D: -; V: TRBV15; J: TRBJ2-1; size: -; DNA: TGTGCCACCAGCAGCCACAGGTTTGGGGAGCAGTTCTTC; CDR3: CATSSHRFGEQFF
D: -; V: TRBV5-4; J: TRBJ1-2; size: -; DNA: TGTGCCAGCAGCTTGGGGGATTGGGGCTACACCTTC; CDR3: CASSLGDWGYTF
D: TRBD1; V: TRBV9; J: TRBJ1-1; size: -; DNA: TGTGCCAGCAGCCCTGATAACAGGGGGCGGTACACTGAAGCTTTCTTT; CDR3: CASSPDNRGRYTEAFF
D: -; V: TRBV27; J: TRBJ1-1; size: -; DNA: TGTGCCAGCAGAACAGGCATGAACACTGAAGCTTTCTTT; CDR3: CASRTGMNTEAFF
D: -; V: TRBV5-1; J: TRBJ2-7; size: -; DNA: TGCGCCAGCAGCTTTGCAGGGGGGGAAAACGAGCAGTACTTC; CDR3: CASSFAGGENEQYF
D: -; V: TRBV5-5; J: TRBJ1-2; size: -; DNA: TGTGCCAGCAGCAAGGGGGATGAGAAGGGGGGACGTGTGGAAGGCTACACCTTC; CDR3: CASSKGDEKGGRVEGYTF
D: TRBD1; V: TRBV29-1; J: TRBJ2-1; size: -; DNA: TGCAGCGCCCGCGGACAGGGGGTCCACAATGAGCAGTTCTTC; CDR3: CSARGQGVHNEQFF
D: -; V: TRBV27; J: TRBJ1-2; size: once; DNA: TGTGCCAGCAGGTCAGGGGTCTATGGCTACACCTTC; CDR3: CASRSGVYGYTF
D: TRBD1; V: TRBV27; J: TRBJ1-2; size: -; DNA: TGTGCCAGCAGTCGGACAGGGGGTTTTTATGGCTACACCTTC; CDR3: CASSRTGGFYGYTF
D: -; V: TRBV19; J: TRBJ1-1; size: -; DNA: TGTGCCAGTAGTTTGGGGCTAGGCACTGAAGCTTTCTTT; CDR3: CASSLGLGTEAFF
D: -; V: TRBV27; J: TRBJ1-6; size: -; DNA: TGTGCCAGCAGGCCAGGGAATAATTCACCCCTCCACTTT; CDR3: CASRPGNNSPLHF
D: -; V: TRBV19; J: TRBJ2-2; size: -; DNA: TGTGCCAGTAAGGGACCGCGGACCGGGGAGCTGTTTTTT; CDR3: CASKGPRTGELFF
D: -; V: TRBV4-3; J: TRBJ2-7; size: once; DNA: TGCGCCAGCAGCCAAAACCCCAGCGGCCCAACCTACGAGCAGTACTTC; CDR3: CASSQNPSGPTYEQYF
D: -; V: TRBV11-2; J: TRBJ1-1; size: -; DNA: TGTGCCAGCAGCTTCCAAGGGGGGAACACTGAAGCTTTCTTT; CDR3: CASSFQGGNTEAFF
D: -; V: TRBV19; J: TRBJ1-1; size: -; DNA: TGTGCCAGTAAGTTGGATTTGAACACTGAAGCTTTCTTT; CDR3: CASKLDLNTEAFF
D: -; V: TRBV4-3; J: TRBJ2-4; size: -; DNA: TGCGCCAGCAGCCAAGTACTTGGGACCGCCAAAAACATTCAGTACTTC; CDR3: CASSQVLGTAKNIQYF
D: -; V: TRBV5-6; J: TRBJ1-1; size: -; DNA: TGTGCCAGCAGCTATGGACAGCTAGAAGCTTTCTTT; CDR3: CASSYGQLEAFF
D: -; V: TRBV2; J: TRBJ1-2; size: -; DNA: TGTGCCAGCAGTCGGGAGTCCTATGGCTACACCTTC; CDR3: CASSRESYGYTF
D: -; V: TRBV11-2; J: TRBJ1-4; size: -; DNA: TGTGCCAGCAGCCTCGTCGGGGGGGCTAATGAAAAACTGTTTTTT; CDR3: CASSLVGGANEKLFF
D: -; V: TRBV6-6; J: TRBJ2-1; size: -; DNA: TGTGCCAGCAGTACCGGGGGTGATGAGCAGTTCTTC; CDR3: CASSTGGDEQFF
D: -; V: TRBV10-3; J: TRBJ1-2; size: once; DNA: TGTGCCATCAGACGAGAGTCGGACTATGGCTACACCTTC; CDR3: CAIRRESDYGYTF
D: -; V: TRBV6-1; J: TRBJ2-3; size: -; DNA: TGTGCCAGCAGTGAGGGCGGAACAGATACGCAGTATTTT; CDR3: CASSEGGTDTQYF
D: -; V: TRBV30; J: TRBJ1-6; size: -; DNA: TGTGCCTGGGAGGGGGGGAACTCACCCCTCCACTTT; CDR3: CAWEGGNSPLHF
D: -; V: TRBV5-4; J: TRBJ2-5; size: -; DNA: TGTGCCAGCAGCTTGGATGAAGAGACCCAGTACTTC; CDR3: CASSLDEETQYF
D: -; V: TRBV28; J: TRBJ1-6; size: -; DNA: TGTGCCACCTCACTGAGGGGGACCTATAATTCACCCCTCCACTTT; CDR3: CATSLRGTYNSPLHF
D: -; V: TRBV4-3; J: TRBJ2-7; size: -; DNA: TGCGCCAGCAGCCAAGATTCCCGGGGACCCTACGAGCAGTACTTC; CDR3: CASSQDSRGPYEQYF
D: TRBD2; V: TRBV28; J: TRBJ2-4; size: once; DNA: TGTGCCAGCAGTTCGGGACTAGCGTATAACATTCAGTACTTC; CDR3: CASSSGLAYNIQYF
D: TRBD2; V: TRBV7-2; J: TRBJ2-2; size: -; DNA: TGTGCCAGCAGCTTAGTAGCGGGGTCCATCACCGGGGAGCTGTTTTTT; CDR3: CASSLVAGSITGELFF
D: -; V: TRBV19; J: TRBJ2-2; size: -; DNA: TGTGCCAGTAAGGGGGGGAGCTACACCGGGGAGCTGTTTTTT; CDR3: CASKGGSYTGELFF
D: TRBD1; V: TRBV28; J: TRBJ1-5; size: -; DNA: TGTGCCAGCAATCCCCTGGGACAGGGGGCGGATCAGCCCCAGCATTTT; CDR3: CASNPLGQGADQPQHF
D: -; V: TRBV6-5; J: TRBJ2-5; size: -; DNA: TGTGCCAGCACGCACAGGGCCGAAGAGACCCAGTACTTC; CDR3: CASTHRAEETQYF
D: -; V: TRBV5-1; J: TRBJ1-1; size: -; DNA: TGCGCCAGCAGCTTGTCACTGGACAGGAACACTGAAGCTTTCTTT; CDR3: CASSLSLDRNTEAFF
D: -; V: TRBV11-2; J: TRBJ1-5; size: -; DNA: TGTGCCAGCAGCCCAGGGGAGAATCAGCCCCAGCATTTT; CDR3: CASSPGENQPQHF
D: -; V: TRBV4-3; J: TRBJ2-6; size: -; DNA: TGCGCCAGCAGCCCAGGCGGATCTGGGGCCAACGTCCTGACTTTC; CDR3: CASSPGGSGANVLTF
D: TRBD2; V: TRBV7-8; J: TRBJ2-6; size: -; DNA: TGTGCCAGCAGCTTAGTCTCTGCGGGGGGGGCTGGGGCCAACGTCCTGACTTTC; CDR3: CASSLVSAGGAGANVLTF
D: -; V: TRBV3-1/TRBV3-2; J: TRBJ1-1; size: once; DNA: TGTGCCAGCAGCCAGGAGGGGTACACTGAAGCTTTCTTT; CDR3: CASSQEGYTEAFF